The clone carrying this T cell receptor (beta chain) has a handful of counts. These data are taken from a study of blood T cell repertoires in COVID-19. Germline V gives CDR1 SGHTA, CDR2 FQGTGA. The CDR3 spans 15 residues. V dropped 5 bases and J dropped 3; count of bases not matched to a gene: 4. Produced via immunoSEQ multiplex PCR; TCRdb's table is partial and in-frame only. The sample includes about 240,000 clones, almost 85% of them seen just once. The TCR was taken from a man aged 50 to 60 with COVID-19, enrolled during active disease. This chain joins TRBV7-3 and TRBJ2-1, with TRBD1 matching over 10 bases. The sample consisted of peripheral blood. The DNA for the CDR3 is TGTGCCAGCAGCCCGGGACAGGGGTTCTACAATGAGCAGTTCTTC. Protein product: CASSPGQGFYNEQFF. The full variable domain, completed using reference TRBV7-3 and TRBJ2-1, is GAGVSQTPSNKVTEKGKYVELRCDPISGHTALYWYRQSLGQGPEFLIYFQGTGAADDSGLPNDRFFAVRPEGSVSTLKIQRTERGDSAVYLCASSPGQGFYNEQFFGPGTRLTVL.